This is a list of T cell receptor beta chains from one sample in a study of blood T cell repertoires in COVID-19. Libraries were prepared by immunoSEQ multiplex PCR; TCRdb keeps only in-frame clonotypes and omits some of them. The profile shows 240,000 or so clones, 86% of them singletons. The sample consisted of PBMCs or T cells enriched from blood (not recorded which). The receptors here all came from a woman aged 45-60 years who had recovered from COVID-19. The CDR3 runs from the conserved cysteine through the conserved F or W. D genes are given only for firm matches. Only part of the rows carry a size: once, few, many, or a class if the clone is expanded.

clone size: few
J gene: TRBJ1-2
D gene: TRBD1
V gene: TRBV11-3
CDR3 protein: CASSLEGGRGYTF
CDR3 DNA: TGTGCCAGCAGCTTAGAAGGGGGCCGGGGCTACACCTTC

clone size: -
J gene: TRBJ2-5
D gene: -
V gene: TRBV18
CDR3 protein: CASSPPDRRETQYF
CDR3 DNA: TGTGCCAGCTCACCCCCGGACAGACGGGAGACCCAGTACTTC

clone size: -
J gene: TRBJ2-3
D gene: TRBD2
V gene: TRBV6-2/TRBV6-3
CDR3 protein: CASSYLGGRTGDTQYF
CDR3 DNA: TGTGCCAGCAGTTACTTGGGCGGGAGGACGGGAGATACGCAGTATTTT

clone size: -
J gene: TRBJ1-3
D gene: TRBD1
V gene: TRBV7-2
CDR3 protein: CASSPNPTGSGNTIYF
CDR3 DNA: TGTGCCAGCAGCCCAAACCCGACAGGGAGTGGAAACACCATATATTTT

clone size: -
J gene: TRBJ1-6
D gene: -
V gene: TRBV7-8
CDR3 protein: CASSPRRATGYNSPLHF
CDR3 DNA: TGTGCCAGCAGCCCCAGGCGGGCCACGGGTTATAATTCACCCCTCCACTTT

clone size: -
J gene: TRBJ2-1
D gene: TRBD2
V gene: TRBV2
CDR3 protein: CASNQLASGYNEQFF
CDR3 DNA: TGTGCCAGCAATCAGCTTGCTAGCGGCTACAATGAGCAGTTCTTC

clone size: -
J gene: TRBJ1-6
D gene: TRBD1
V gene: TRBV5-1
CDR3 protein: CASSLGGQGSSPLHF
CDR3 DNA: TGCGCCAGCAGCTTGGGGGGACAGGGTTCTTCACCCCTCCACTTT

clone size: few
J gene: TRBJ1-6
D gene: -
V gene: TRBV7-2
CDR3 protein: CASSPRRGNSPLHF
CDR3 DNA: TGTGCCAGCAGCCCAAGACGGGGTAATTCACCCCTCCACTTT

clone size: -
J gene: TRBJ2-3
D gene: -
V gene: TRBV24-1
CDR3 protein: CATSTPRGYTDTQYF
CDR3 DNA: TGTGCCACCTCCACGCCGCGGGGATACACAGATACGCAGTATTTT

clone size: -
J gene: TRBJ1-5
D gene: -
V gene: TRBV20-1
CDR3 protein: CSASSALNQPQHF
CDR3 DNA: TGCAGTGCTAGTTCCGCGCTTAATCAGCCCCAGCATTTT

clone size: -
J gene: TRBJ2-3
D gene: TRBD2
V gene: TRBV28
CDR3 protein: CASRPGLAGAVGADTQYF
CDR3 DNA: TGTGCCAGCAGGCCGGGACTAGCGGGAGCGGTTGGGGCAGATACGCAGTATTTT

clone size: -
J gene: TRBJ2-7
D gene: -
V gene: TRBV18
CDR3 protein: CASSPYPSGSSYEQYF
CDR3 DNA: TGTGCCAGCTCACCTTATCCGTCAGGTAGCTCCTACGAGCAGTACTTC

clone size: -
J gene: TRBJ2-7
D gene: TRBD2
V gene: TRBV3-1/TRBV3-2
CDR3 protein: CASSRRPGLAGGETYEQYF
CDR3 DNA: TGTGCCAGCAGCCGAAGACCGGGACTAGCGGGGGGGGAAACCTACGAGCAGTACTTC

clone size: -
J gene: TRBJ1-6
D gene: TRBD1
V gene: TRBV27
CDR3 protein: CASSPGQGAVLDSPLHF
CDR3 DNA: TGTGCCAGCAGTCCCGGACAGGGGGCAGTTCTCGATTCACCCCTCCACTTT

clone size: once
J gene: TRBJ1-3
D gene: -
V gene: TRBV6-5
CDR3 protein: CARNRGADGNTIYF
CDR3 DNA: TGTGCCAGAAACCGGGGGGCGGACGGAAACACCATATATTTT

clone size: -
J gene: TRBJ2-3
D gene: TRBD1
V gene: TRBV7-8
CDR3 protein: CASSSFTGAGDTQYF
CDR3 DNA: TGTGCCAGCAGCTCTTTTACAGGGGCCGGAGATACGCAGTATTTT

clone size: -
J gene: TRBJ1-2
D gene: -
V gene: TRBV6-5
CDR3 protein: CASSFRGGHYTF
CDR3 DNA: TGTGCCAGCAGCTTCAGGGGCGGTCACTACACCTTC

clone size: -
J gene: TRBJ1-5
D gene: -
V gene: TRBV25-1
CDR3 protein: CASSEGTPERNQPQHF
CDR3 DNA: TGTGCCAGCAGTGAAGGGACACCCGAACGCAATCAGCCCCAGCATTTT

clone size: -
J gene: TRBJ1-1
D gene: -
V gene: TRBV5-5
CDR3 protein: CASSLQGTNTEAFF
CDR3 DNA: TGTGCCAGCAGCTTGCAGGGAACGAACACTGAAGCTTTCTTT

clone size: -
J gene: TRBJ2-2
D gene: TRBD1
V gene: TRBV10-3
CDR3 protein: CAIRDRVTGELFF
CDR3 DNA: TGTGCCATCAGGGACAGGGTAACCGGGGAGCTGTTTTTT

clone size: few
J gene: TRBJ2-2
D gene: TRBD2
V gene: TRBV7-9
CDR3 protein: CASSRLAGLNTGELFF
CDR3 DNA: TGTGCCAGCAGCCGGCTAGCGGGATTAAACACCGGGGAGCTGTTTTTT

clone size: -
J gene: TRBJ1-1
D gene: -
V gene: TRBV5-1
CDR3 protein: CASRQSLGGTMNTEAFF
CDR3 DNA: TGCGCCAGCAGGCAATCCCTCGGAGGGACTATGAACACTGAAGCTTTCTTT

clone size: -
J gene: TRBJ2-3
D gene: TRBD2
V gene: TRBV7-2
CDR3 protein: CASSLEAGTISTDTQYF
CDR3 DNA: TGTGCCAGCAGCTTGGAGGCCGGGACTATTAGCACAGATACGCAGTATTTT

clone size: once
J gene: TRBJ1-2
D gene: -
V gene: TRBV5-4
CDR3 protein: CASSFQQGSGNYGYTF
CDR3 DNA: TGTGCCAGCAGCTTTCAACAGGGCTCCGGGAACTATGGCTACACCTTC

clone size: -
J gene: TRBJ2-1
D gene: TRBD2
V gene: TRBV29-1
CDR3 protein: CSVAGTLIDEQFF
CDR3 DNA: TGCAGCGTAGCGGGAACACTGATCGATGAGCAGTTCTTC

clone size: -
J gene: TRBJ1-6
D gene: -
V gene: TRBV11-2
CDR3 protein: CASSLESGANPYNSPLHF
CDR3 DNA: TGTGCCAGCAGCTTAGAGTCAGGGGCGAACCCCTATAATTCACCCCTCCACTTT

clone size: -
J gene: TRBJ1-2
D gene: TRBD1
V gene: TRBV5-4
CDR3 protein: CASSLRQGANYGYTF
CDR3 DNA: TGTGCCAGCAGCTTACGACAGGGAGCTAACTATGGCTACACCTTC

clone size: once
J gene: TRBJ1-6
D gene: -
V gene: TRBV4-3
CDR3 protein: CASSQDRETPHYNSPLHF
CDR3 DNA: TGCGCCAGCAGCCAAGATCGTGAAACCCCACACTATAATTCACCCCTCCACTTT

clone size: -
J gene: TRBJ2-6
D gene: -
V gene: TRBV7-2
CDR3 protein: CASSLGPLGGRGANVLTF
CDR3 DNA: TGTGCCAGCAGCTTAGGACCCTTGGGCGGGCGAGGGGCCAACGTCCTGACTTTC

clone size: -
J gene: TRBJ1-1
D gene: TRBD1
V gene: TRBV7-8
CDR3 protein: CASSLVGFVGQGAEAFF
CDR3 DNA: TGTGCCAGCAGCTTAGTAGGATTCGTGGGACAGGGGGCTGAAGCTTTCTTT

clone size: -
J gene: TRBJ1-2
D gene: -
V gene: TRBV19
CDR3 protein: CASQGRKAGGYTF
CDR3 DNA: TGTGCCAGCCAGGGCCGGAAAGCGGGCGGCTACACCTTC

clone size: -
J gene: TRBJ2-2
D gene: TRBD2
V gene: TRBV7-2
CDR3 protein: CASSSGLADTGELFF
CDR3 DNA: TGTGCCAGCAGCTCCGGACTAGCGGACACCGGGGAGCTGTTTTTT

clone size: -
J gene: TRBJ2-3
D gene: -
V gene: TRBV6-6
CDR3 protein: CASARNRDSTDTQYF
CDR3 DNA: TGTGCCAGCGCTCGCAACCGGGACTCGACAGATACGCAGTATTTT

clone size: -
J gene: TRBJ1-2
D gene: TRBD1
V gene: TRBV2
CDR3 protein: CASSPQGQGDGYTF
CDR3 DNA: TGTGCCAGCAGTCCACAGGGTCAGGGGGATGGCTACACCTTC

clone size: -
J gene: TRBJ2-1
D gene: -
V gene: TRBV11-3
CDR3 protein: CASSLGVQKEFDEQFF
CDR3 DNA: TGTGCCAGCAGCTTAGGGGTTCAGAAGGAGTTCGATGAGCAGTTCTTC

clone size: -
J gene: TRBJ1-5
D gene: -
V gene: TRBV7-2
CDR3 protein: CASSLGQNQPQHF
CDR3 DNA: TGTGCCAGCAGCTTAGGGCAAAATCAGCCCCAGCATTTT

clone size: once
J gene: TRBJ2-1
D gene: -
V gene: TRBV18
CDR3 protein: CASSPPGWGSYNEQFF
CDR3 DNA: TGTGCCAGCTCACCCCCGGGGTGGGGCTCCTACAATGAGCAGTTCTTC

clone size: once
J gene: TRBJ1-1
D gene: -
V gene: TRBV7-6
CDR3 protein: CASSLGPSTEAFF
CDR3 DNA: TGTGCCAGCAGCTTAGGGCCCAGTACTGAAGCTTTCTTT

clone size: -
J gene: TRBJ2-7
D gene: -
V gene: TRBV28
CDR3 protein: CASSSTGETSYEQYF
CDR3 DNA: TGTGCCAGCAGTTCGACAGGCGAAACTTCCTACGAGCAGTACTTC

clone size: -
J gene: TRBJ2-5
D gene: TRBD1
V gene: TRBV7-9
CDR3 protein: CASTRRGTGGKETQYF
CDR3 DNA: TGTGCCAGCACCCGAAGAGGTACAGGGGGTAAAGAGACCCAGTACTTC

clone size: -
J gene: TRBJ1-2
D gene: -
V gene: TRBV2
CDR3 protein: CASSERGFSYGYTF
CDR3 DNA: TGTGCCAGCAGTGAAAGGGGGTTCAGCTATGGCTACACCTTC

clone size: -
J gene: TRBJ1-5
D gene: -
V gene: TRBV6-4
CDR3 protein: CASSDSGQVMSNQPQHF
CDR3 DNA: TGTGCCAGCAGTGACTCGGGTCAGGTAATGAGCAATCAGCCCCAGCATTTT

clone size: -
J gene: TRBJ1-5
D gene: -
V gene: TRBV6-5
CDR3 protein: CASRLQGGNQPQHF
CDR3 DNA: TGTGCCAGCAGACTACAGGGTGGCAATCAGCCCCAGCATTTT

clone size: -
J gene: TRBJ1-4
D gene: -
V gene: TRBV19
CDR3 protein: CASSLDSGVNEKLFF
CDR3 DNA: TGTGCCAGTAGCCTTGACAGTGGGGTTAATGAAAAACTGTTTTTT

clone size: -
J gene: TRBJ2-7
D gene: TRBD1
V gene: TRBV24-1
CDR3 protein: CATSAAGTGLNEQYF
CDR3 DNA: TGTGCCACCAGTGCTGCCGGGACAGGGCTGAACGAGCAGTACTTC

clone size: -
J gene: TRBJ1-2
D gene: TRBD1
V gene: TRBV7-2
CDR3 protein: CASSLVAGTGATNYGYTF
CDR3 DNA: TGTGCCAGCAGCTTAGTGGCCGGGACAGGGGCCACTAACTATGGCTACACCTTC

clone size: -
J gene: TRBJ2-5
D gene: -
V gene: TRBV9
CDR3 protein: CASSVSGRQETQYF
CDR3 DNA: TGTGCCAGCAGCGTCTCAGGTCGCCAAGAGACCCAGTACTTC

clone size: -
J gene: TRBJ1-3
D gene: TRBD1
V gene: TRBV27
CDR3 protein: CASQLDRGNGNTIYF
CDR3 DNA: TGTGCCTCTCAACTGGACAGGGGGAATGGAAACACCATATATTTT

clone size: few
J gene: TRBJ2-3
D gene: TRBD2
V gene: TRBV11-2
CDR3 protein: CASSLVPSGVTDTQYF
CDR3 DNA: TGTGCCAGCAGCTTAGTCCCTAGCGGGGTCACAGATACGCAGTATTTT

clone size: few
J gene: TRBJ1-5
D gene: -
V gene: TRBV2
CDR3 protein: CASSSDWINQPQHF
CDR3 DNA: TGTGCCAGCAGTTCCGACTGGATCAATCAGCCCCAGCATTTT

clone size: -
J gene: TRBJ1-5
D gene: -
V gene: TRBV4-3
CDR3 protein: CASSRGWGLNQPQHF
CDR3 DNA: TGCGCCAGCAGCCGAGGTTGGGGCTTAAATCAGCCCCAGCATTTT

clone size: -
J gene: TRBJ2-1
D gene: -
V gene: TRBV3-1/TRBV3-2
CDR3 protein: CASSLKDSKYNEQFF
CDR3 DNA: TGTGCCAGCAGCCTTAAAGACAGTAAATACAATGAGCAGTTCTTC

clone size: -
J gene: TRBJ1-6
D gene: -
V gene: TRBV2
CDR3 protein: CASNLDPNSPLHF
CDR3 DNA: TGTGCCAGCAACCTAGACCCTAATTCACCCCTCCACTTT

clone size: -
J gene: TRBJ2-1
D gene: TRBD1
V gene: TRBV7-2
CDR3 protein: CASSVVQGVYNEQFF
CDR3 DNA: TGTGCCAGCAGCGTCGTACAGGGGGTTTACAATGAGCAGTTCTTC

clone size: -
J gene: TRBJ1-2
D gene: TRBD1
V gene: TRBV19
CDR3 protein: CASSRQGAHYGYTF
CDR3 DNA: TGTGCCAGTAGTAGACAGGGGGCCCACTATGGCTACACCTTC